This record concerns one T cell receptor (beta chain) sequence. This sample is drawn from a study of blood T cell repertoires in COVID-19. On the study more broadly: Whether acute or convalescent, the COVID-19 samples came from the United States, Italy and Spain. PBMCs, B-cell-depleted T cells, or T cells were the source of the cDNA or gDNA that made up the material.

In the original workflow: Amplified reference gene primers provided the basis for estimating nucleated cell counts. The method was immunoSEQ multiplex PCR; TCRdb's version includes in-frame clones alone and lacks a portion of them. Clonal size and the V and J genes are those of that table, whereas D and trimming came from the DNA. The repertoire holds 100,000 to 150,000 clones, with 88% as singletons. There are 12 residues in the CDR3. Germline loops: CDR1 LGHDT, CDR2 YNNKEL (reference sequence). V dropped 8 bases and J dropped 6; count of bases not matched to a gene: 6. The TCR was taken from a man aged 45 to 65 with acute or convalescent COVID-19. The sample consisted of peripheral blood. The chain links TRBV3-1 (or the pseudogene TRBV3-2) to TRBJ2-5; 7 nucleotides match TRBD2. This CDR3 reads CASEGGDKTQYF. The CDR3 coding sequence is TGTGCCAGCGAGGGAGGGGATAAGACCCAGTACTTC.